This entry lists 6 T cell receptor beta chains sequenced from one sample in a study of blood T cell repertoires in COVID-19. Here immunoSEQ multiplex PCR was the method, and the copy in TCRdb shows in-frame clones only, minus some. The sample consists of around 240,000 clones, roughly 84% of them appearing once. The sequenced sample consisted of peripheral blood. These receptors originate from a man aged 35 to 55 with acute or convalescent COVID-19.

V and J are TRBV18 and TRBJ2-3; 9 bases are shared with TRBD1. Germline V gene lookup returns CDR1 KGHSH and CDR2 LQKENI. CDR3 length equals 17 residues. The V segment lost 3 bases and the J segment 6 bases; nucleotides outside the gene matches: 13. Here the CDR3 DNA reads TGTGCCAGCTCACCTAATATTCCGGGACAGGGCTCCGATACGCAGTATTTT. Its protein product is CASSPNIPGQGSDTQYF.

J is TRBJ1-4 and V is TRBV3-1 (or the pseudogene TRBV3-2), with D possibly TRBD1 on 6 matching bases. This CDR3 is built from 11 residues. V was shortened by 0 bases and J by 16 bases, with 9 bases between the two germline ends. Germline V gene lookup returns CDR1 LGHDT and CDR2 YNNKEL (reference sequence). CDR3 region: CASSQEGASFF. In DNA, the CDR3 is TGTGCCAGCAGCCAAGAGGGGGCCTCGTTTTTT.

This clone showed up just a few times. The gene calls are TRBV12-5 and TRBJ2-7, with 7 bases lining up with TRBD1. The CDR3 contains 16 residues. Germline V gene data show CDR1 as LGHNT and CDR2 as FRNRAP. Germline trimming cut 5 bases from V and 0 bases from J; bases unmatched to any gene: 10. CDR3 sequence: CASGAGPTGSSYEQYF. The CDR3, as DNA: TGTGCTAGTGGTGCCGGTCCGACAGGGAGCTCCTACGAGCAGTACTTC.

The chain employs TRBV24-1 and TRBJ2-1; D is undetermined. Trimming took off 1 base at V and 10 bases at J, with 4 bases between the two ends. CDR3 length: 11 amino acids. In germline, CDR1 is KGHDR, CDR2 SFDVKD. The CDR3 bases are TGTGCCACCAGTGATTTCAGAGAGCAGTTCTTC. Protein product: CATSDFREQFF.

This clone was counted once. The chain couples TRBV18 to TRBJ2-1; possibly TRBD2 for D (6 bases). The germline V and J ends were trimmed by 3 bases and 0 bases, with 9 bases remaining between them. The CDR3 totals 15 residues. In germline, CDR1 is KGHSH, CDR2 LQKENI. The CDR3 loop reads CASSPGLNSYNEQFF. CDR3 nucleotide sequence: TGTGCCAGCTCACCGGGACTTAACTCCTACAATGAGCAGTTCTTC.

This clone appeared a single time. This chain joins TRBV19 and TRBJ2-4, with D tentatively TRBD2 (7 bases). This CDR3 spans 18 amino acids. V lost 9 bases to trimming and J lost 0 bases, with 24 bases between them. Germline CDR1 is LNHDA and CDR2 is SQIVND (reference sequence). The CDR3 protein is CASRRGGGKELAKNIQYF. The CDR3 region has the DNA TGTGCCAGCAGAAGAGGGGGGGGGAAAGAACTAGCCAAAAACATTCAGTACTTC. The full variable domain, completed using reference TRBV19 and TRBJ2-4, is DGGITQSPKYLFRKEGQNVTLSCEQNLNHDAMYWYRQDPGQGLRLIYYSQIVNDFQKGDIAEGYSVSREKKESFPLTVTSAQKNPTAFYLCASRRGGGKELAKNIQYFGAGTRLSVL.